This TCR beta chain appears in the sequencing data of a study of T cell repertoires in aging, cancer and after chemotherapy. Whole-study findings and limits: Untreated cancer patients had significantly lower blood TCR diversity than age-matched healthy donors. These repertoire data do not allow conclusions about immunological memory after chemotherapy.

By sample fraction, this clonotype is large. Its cognate antigen is unknown. TRB rearrangements spanning V, D and J were amplified using mixed TRB-A/B primers. TCRdb redid the calling of the multiplex PCR reads with MiXCR, one entry per CDR3 protein. The data contain just under 1,000 distinct CDR3 sequences, less than 15% of them singletons. V shed 4 bases and J 5 bases; nucleotides not matched to a gene: 6. From germline, CDR1 is SGHNT and CDR2 YYREEE (reference sequence). CDR3 size: 15 residues. The template was genomic DNA from peripheral blood, not RNA. This chain links TRBV5-4 with TRBJ2-7, with TRBD2 matching 13 bases. This clonotype was sampled from a human donor with a solid tumor. Sequenced sample: blood. CDR3 DNA: TGTGCCAGCAGCATCGGGACTAGCGGGATGAACGAGCAGTACTTC. It encodes CASSIGTSGMNEQYF.